This record looks at one T cell receptor beta chain sequence and its context. Its antigen is currently not known. There are no base qualities to consult, and no much larger clone falls within one base. At one collaborating source in Seattle, patients were enrolled during active infection and were followed longitudinally through the course of disease. Each collaborating institution followed its own protocols to collect whole blood in K2EDTA tubes. For TCRbeta analysis, collaborator samples were shipped as frozen whole blood, as isolated PBMCs, or as DNA extracted from either sample type. The sample comes from a study of blood T cell repertoires in COVID-19 (dated by TCRdb to the early 2020s). In the study overall: Collaborator samples came from the United States, Italy and Spain and covered acute and convalescent phases of COVID-19. The prospective study material was composed of cDNA or gDNA derived from T cells, B-cell-depleted T cells, or PBMCs. Deeply sampled blood TCRbeta repertoires from subjects exposed to, actively infected with, or recovered from COVID-19 were included in the dataset. A freely available public database, intended as a resource for researchers studying the immune response to SARS-CoV-2, is where the repertoires were released. Samples were obtained from the ongoing ImmuneRACE study (first 160 participants) and from 1,254 subjects provided by 6 global collaborators. The sample metadata nearly always contained a de-identified subject ID, COVID-19 status, age in years and sex. Where HLA class I and class II types were available, the types were taken from metadata supplied by the sample provider, not from assay-based typing.

Overall study outcomes, separate from this receptor: The amount of clinical and demographic metadata varied by source and participant and was provided uncurated.

TCRbeta CDR3 regions were amplified from genomic DNA using the immunoSEQ Assay, a bias-controlled multiplex PCR. In the paper's pipeline: The number of nucleated cells in each sample was estimated by amplification of reference gene primers within the assay. To quantify the absolute abundance of each unique TCRbeta CDR3 rearrangement, sequence reads were collapsed and filtered. Productive Simpson clonality was computed per sample as the square root of Simpson's diversity index over productive rearrangements. TCRdb holds this immuneACCESS table with in-frame rearrangements only. Some clones are missing; in checked studies, unresolved V genes explain under half, and the rest has no known cause. Clone size and V and J calls were adopted from that table, with D and trimming inferred from the DNA. This sample gives 150,000 to 200,000 clones in total; roughly 83% of them show up just once. The ten largest clones represent 6% of the sample.

Compared with germline, V lacks 5 bases and J lacks 7 bases; bases without a gene match: 7. As encoded in the germline V gene, CDR1 is SGHRS while CDR2 is YFSETQ. The CDR3 goes from the cysteine to the phenylalanine over 14 residues. CDR3 DNA is the only sequence kept; it has 42 bases, read in frame from the first base. The chain employs TRBV5-1 and TRBJ2-2; 8 central nucleotides agree with TRBD2. The sample comprised peripheral blood. The clonotype originates from a woman aged 40 to 55 with COVID-19, enrolled during active disease. The encoded CDR3 is CASSMQGLGGELFF. The DNA is TGCGCCAGCAGTATGCAGGGACTAGGCGGGGAGCTGTTTTTT.